Listed here is a single T cell receptor beta chain. Its matching antigen is unknown. The germline V gene has CDR1 LNHNV and CDR2 YYDKDF (reference sequence). CDR3 length: 14 residues. Trimming took 3 bases from V and 4 from J; bases not matched to a gene: 5. Healthy individuals who donated bone marrow served as the donors. These data originate in a study of cytomegalovirus exposure and HLA in healthy donors. The primer mix had 60 Vbeta and 13 Jbeta primers. Some clones are missing from TCRdb's copy, which holds only in-frame ones; the method was immunoSEQ multiplex PCR. The sample's table shows tens of thousands of clones. Whole-study results and caveats: Earlier analysis found most TCR beta V segments productive about 87% or about 30% of the time. The authors later linked a missense DCLRE1C variant to TCR beta V- and J-gene trimming. From TCR beta sequences, most subjects' HLA-A and HLA-B alleles were reportedly predicted accurately.

The chain links TRBV15 to TRBJ1-1; TRBD1 agrees at 7 bases. The clonotype originates from a woman aged 40 to 55 in good health and CMV-seronegative. The sequencing sample was made of PBMCs. DNA for the CDR3: TGTGCCACCAGCAGCGACAGGGAAAGCACTGAAGCTTTCTTT. Its translation: CATSSDRESTEAFF.